This TCR beta chain was captured in a study of shared clonotypes between healthy human individuals. Study context: Researchers assigned three CD4 naive, three CD4 memory, two CD8 naive and one CD8 memory plate to each donor.

Some clones are missing from TCRdb's copy, which holds only in-frame ones; the method was immunoSEQ multiplex PCR. This table has about 380,000 clones, approximately 97% appearing once. The CDR3 runs to 17 residues. Germline trimming cut 5 bases from V and 2 bases from J; bases unmatched to any gene: 14. Germline CDR1 is SGHTA and CDR2 is FQGNSA. Researchers reported that CD8 memory united CD45RO+ cells with CCR7-negative CD45RA+ TemRA cells. This chain uses TRBV7-2 with TRBJ2-5; TRBD2 aligns across 7 bases. This receptor was obtained from a young man in good health. Sequenced material: memory CD8+ T cells sorted from blood. Subset noted: CD45RO+ cells pooled with CCR7-negative TemRA cells. DNA for the CDR3: TGTGCCAGCAGCCAGCGGGGATCCCCTTTAAGACAAGAGACCCAGTACTTC. Translated: CASSQRGSPLRQETQYF.